The clone carrying this T cell receptor (beta chain) has ten or more counts. The antigen is undetermined. The library protocol tagged each TCR cDNA with a unique molecular identifier. A single record per CDR3 protein comes from TCRdb applying MiXCR to the 5' RACE reads. The sample has about 3,900 distinct CDR3 sequences, over 4% seen once. CDR3 length equals 13 residues. The V end was cut by 3 bases, the J end by 6 bases, with 8 bases between. In germline, CDR1 is SGHTA, CDR2 FQGNSA. Time point denoted: sample taken at primary tumor resection. Whole RNA obtained from tumor, nontumor lung or frozen PBMC underwent sequencing without sorting. The entry originates in a study of spatial heterogeneity in lung cancer. Overall study results and limits: One measure, the expanded intratumoral alpha and beta TCR count, tracked tumor mutation counts.

This material consisted of lung tumor tissue, taken at surgery. This clonotype was obtained from a male donor with early-stage non-small cell lung cancer. The gene calls are TRBV7-2 and TRBJ2-2, with D unclear. Here the CDR3 DNA reads TGTGCCAGCAGCTTGGTCTTGCCCGGGGAGCTGTTTTTT. Residues: CASSLVLPGELFF.